This entry lists 26 T cell receptor beta chains sequenced from one sample in a study of blood T cell repertoires in COVID-19. Profiling relied on immunoSEQ multiplex PCR, and the TCRdb table lists in-frame clones only, not all of them. The table records about 35,000 clones, approximately 86% of them present only once. The sequenced sample consisted of peripheral blood. These receptors originate from a woman between 65 and 79 years old with active COVID-19.

V gene TRBV29-1 combines with J gene TRBJ2-3, with TRBD2 matching 11 bases. CDR1 is SQVTM and CDR2 is ANQGSEA in the germline V gene. The CDR3 consists of 12 residues. The V gene end was trimmed by 4 bases and the J gene end by 11 bases; junction bases not matched to a gene: 5. The CDR3 coding sequence is TGCAGCGTTGGAACTAGCGGGGGAATGCAGTATTTT. It yields the protein CSVGTSGGMQYF.

The gene calls are TRBV2 and TRBJ2-3, with no clear D. V lost 6 bases and J 4 bases, leaving 17 bases between the germline ends. This CDR3 contains 15 residues. Germline V CDR1 and CDR2: SNHLY, FYNNEI. Here the CDR3 reads CASSPRRSSADTQYF. CDR3 bases: TGTGCCAGCAGCCCTAGGCGATCCAGCGCAGATACGCAGTATTTT.

This chain uses TRBV12-3 or TRBV12-4 with TRBJ1-6; D gene unclear. The CDR3 has 11 residues. Trimming pared 1 base from V and 11 bases from J, leaving 3 bases between. The CDR3 sequence is CASSLGPPLHF. The CDR3 DNA reads TGTGCCAGCAGTTTAGGGCCACCCCTCCACTTT.

V is TRBV7-2 and J is TRBJ2-5; D gene uncertain. This CDR3 has 13 residues. The germline gives CDR1 SGHTA, CDR2 FQGNSA. Trimming cost V 3 bases and J 3 bases, with 8 bases left between them. CDR3 nucleotides: TGTGCCAGCAGCTTGGTTAGAAAAGAGACCCAGTACTTC. Its translation is CASSLVRKETQYF.

The V gene is TRBV9, the J gene TRBJ2-3; 14 nucleotides align to TRBD2. The CDR3 totals 18 residues. CDR1 SGDLS and CDR2 YYNGEE come from the germline V gene. V shed 3 bases, J shed 2 bases, and the junction held 8 bases outside the gene matches. This CDR3 reads CASSASGTSGGYTDTQYF. CDR3 nucleotide sequence: TGTGCCAGCAGCGCGTCCGGGACTAGCGGGGGTTACACAGATACGCAGTATTTT.

CDR3 amino acids: CASSIEALPNQPQHF. The CDR3 DNA is TGTGCCAGCAGTATTGAGGCCTTACCCAATCAGCCCCAGCATTTT. The chain links TRBV6-5 to TRBJ1-5; D unresolved. The germline V gene has CDR1 MNHEY and CDR2 SVGAGI. V was cut by 5 bases and J by 3 bases, with 14 bases left in between. The CDR3 extends over 15 amino acids.

This chain joins TRBV7-3 and TRBJ2-1; 12 nucleotides agree with TRBD2. The CDR3 extends over 15 amino acids. Germline lookup yields CDR1 SGHTA and CDR2 FQGTGA. The J segment lost 6 bases and the V segment lost 5 bases, leaving 5 bases of the junction unmatched. CDR3 loop: CASSPRLAGANEQFF. The CDR3 DNA follows: TGTGCCAGCAGCCCCAGACTAGCGGGGGCCAATGAGCAGTTCTTC.

The V and J genes are TRBV12-3 or TRBV12-4 and TRBJ1-4; D gene ambiguous. The CDR3 has 13 residues. The V and J ends lost 3 bases and 5 bases respectively, with 7 bases between them. The CDR3 DNA reads TGTGCCAGCAGTTTGAGGTTAAATGAAAAACTGTTTTTT. This translates into CASSLRLNEKLFF.

The chain carries TRBV7-2 and TRBJ1-1; D may be TRBD1 (6 bases). Germline loops: CDR1 SGHTA, CDR2 FQGNSA. This CDR3 region has 13 residues. V lost 5 bases, J lost 7 bases, and 14 bases lay in between. CDR3 region: CASSARGPIEAFF. The CDR3, as DNA: TGTGCCAGCAGCGCCAGGGGACCGATTGAAGCTTTCTTT.

The chain combines TRBV7-2 with TRBJ2-3; possible D gene TRBD1, 6 bases. V lost 5 bases and J lost 2, with 11 bases in between. Germline loops: CDR1 SGHTA, CDR2 FQGNSA. The CDR3 runs 14 residues. The CDR3 loop is CASSPGQPTDTQYF. CDR3 DNA sequence: TGTGCCAGCAGCCCCGGACAGCCCACAGATACGCAGTATTTT.

V gene TRBV6-5 combines with J gene TRBJ1-2, with unresolved D. This CDR3 has 13 amino acids. Trimming removed 2 bases from V and 4 bases from J, with 8 bases in between. Germline-derived CDR1 and CDR2 are MNHEY and SVGAGI. This CDR3 reads CASSYVSAYGYTF. The CDR3 bases are TGTGCCAGCAGTTACGTCAGTGCCTATGGCTACACCTTC.

The chain combines TRBV9 with TRBJ2-1, with 12 bases fitting TRBD2. The J segment lost 6 bases and the V segment lost 2 bases, leaving 6 bases of the junction unmatched. There are 16 residues in the CDR3. The V gene's germline CDR1 is SGDLS and CDR2 YYNGEE. The CDR3 spells CASSVRLAGGINEQFF. CDR3 nucleotides: TGTGCCAGCAGCGTGCGGCTAGCGGGGGGGATCAATGAGCAGTTCTTC. The variable domain in full, completed from reference TRBV9 and TRBJ2-1, reads DSGVTQTPKHLITATGQRVTLRCSPRSGDLSVYWYQQSLDQGLQFLIQYYNGEERAKGNILERFSAQQFPDLHSELNLSSLELGDSALYFCASSVRLAGGINEQFFGPGTRLTVL.

This clone appeared once. The V gene is TRBV9, the J gene TRBJ2-3, with 10 positions matching TRBD1. Germline V CDR1 and CDR2: SGDLS, YYNGEE. The CDR3 runs to 14 residues. Trimming removed 4 bases from V and 3 bases from J; junction bases left unmatched: 2. CDR3 sequence: CASSRGQGTDTQYF. The CDR3 coding sequence is TGTGCCAGCAGCCGGGGACAGGGGACAGATACGCAGTATTTT.

The rearrangement uses TRBV4-1 and TRBJ2-1, with D uncertain. The V end lost 4 bases, the J end lost 6 bases, and 7 bases lay between the germline ends. Germline CDR1 and CDR2: MGHRA and YSYEKL. The CDR3 has 12 residues. CDR3 residues: CASSRRSNEQFF. The DNA for the CDR3 is TGCGCCAGCAGCCGCCGGTCCAATGAGCAGTTCTTC.

The chain links TRBV6-5 to TRBJ1-1, with a weak D call TRBD1 (6 bases). Germline loops: CDR1 MNHEY, CDR2 SVGAGI. The CDR3 runs to 15 residues. V was trimmed by 7 bases and J by 7 bases, leaving 22 bases between them. The CDR3 region is CASTIQQGLSGEAFF. The CDR3 DNA is TGTGCCAGCACGATTCAACAGGGTTTATCTGGTGAAGCTTTCTTT.

A few counts support this clone. This chain links TRBV7-9 with TRBJ1-1; no definite D call. V dropped 5 bases and J dropped 3 bases, with 7 bases sitting between them. The CDR3 totals 12 residues. Germline CDR1 reads SEHNR; CDR2 reads FQNEAQ (reference sequence). The CDR3, as DNA: TGTGCCAGCAGCCCCTTTTACACTGAAGCTTTCTTT. This encodes CASSPFYTEAFF.

The chain recombines TRBV2 with TRBJ2-7, with TRBD1 matching 9 bases. The CDR3 contains 13 residues. Trimming cost V 6 bases and J 7 bases; bases outside gene matches: 7. Per germline, CDR1 SNHLY and CDR2 FYNNEI. CDR3 loop: CASRWTGEGEQYF. For the CDR3, the DNA is TGTGCCAGCAGATGGACAGGGGAAGGGGAGCAGTACTTC.

This clone has a single count. This chain links TRBV7-2 with TRBJ2-3; 7 nucleotides line up with TRBD2. V dropped 3 bases and J dropped 4; count of bases not matched to a gene: 4. Per the germline V gene, CDR1 is SGHTA and CDR2 is FQGNSA. The CDR3 loop spans 14 amino acids. The CDR3 region is CASSFGTIADTQYF. In DNA form, the CDR3 reads TGTGCCAGCAGCTTCGGGACTATCGCAGATACGCAGTATTTT.

The genes are TRBV7-3 and TRBJ1-1; 7 nucleotides align to TRBD1. The germline V gene has CDR1 SGHTA and CDR2 FQGTGA. The junction had 3 bases not matched to a gene; V was cut back by 5 bases and J by 0 bases. CDR3 length equals 14 residues. The CDR3 DNA reads as TGTGCCAGCAGCCGAGACAGGGTGAACACTGAAGCTTTCTTT. Amino acids: CASSRDRVNTEAFF.

The chain combines TRBV5-1 with TRBJ2-7, with D possibly matching TRBD1 (5 bases). The V and J ends lost 1 base and 2 bases respectively, with 10 bases between them. The CDR3 sequence is 14 residues long. Germline CDR1 is SGHRS and CDR2 is YFSETQ. Here the CDR3 reads CASSLSQGPYEQYF. The CDR3 DNA reads as TGCGCCAGCAGCTTGAGCCAGGGTCCCTACGAGCAGTACTTC.

The gene calls are TRBV11-2 and TRBJ2-3; tentative D call: TRBD2 (5 bases). CDR1 and CDR2 (germline): SGHAT, FQNNGV. The CDR3 spans 14 residues. With 1 base removed from V and 4 bases from J, the gap between germline ends came to 9 bases. The CDR3 is CASSLVVRADTQYF. The CDR3 region has the DNA TGTGCCAGCAGCTTAGTAGTGAGGGCAGATACGCAGTATTTT.

V gene TRBV25-1 combines with J gene TRBJ2-3, with 7 nucleotides matching TRBD1. V lost 4 bases, J lost 4 bases, and 5 bases stayed unmatched. Germline V CDR1 and CDR2: MGHDK, SYGVNS. The CDR3 has 14 amino acids. This CDR3 reads CASSAADRADTQYF. As DNA, the CDR3 is TGTGCCAGCAGTGCCGCAGACAGGGCAGATACGCAGTATTTT.

This clone was seen a single time. CDR3 loop: CASRRGGGNEQFF. DNA of the CDR3: TGTGCCAGCAGGCGGGGGGGCGGGAATGAGCAGTTCTTC. This chain uses TRBV27 with TRBJ2-1, with 9 nucleotides matching TRBD2. V lost 6 bases to trimming and J lost 7 bases; unmatched junction nucleotides: 4. CDR1 and CDR2 (germline): MNHEY, SMNVEV (reference sequence). This CDR3 has 13 amino acids.

This chain links TRBV18 with TRBJ2-1; D unclear. The CDR3 contains 15 residues. In germline, CDR1 is KGHSH, CDR2 LQKENI. V lost 4 bases, J lost 10 bases, and 20 bases lay in between. The CDR3 sequence is CASSLDPTDYVEQFF. The CDR3 coding sequence is TGTGCCAGCTCACTTGATCCCACTGATTACGTAGAGCAGTTCTTC.

The chain employs TRBV29-1 and TRBJ1-2; D is ambiguous. Germline-derived CDR1 and CDR2 are SQVTM and ANQGSEA. Deletions cut 4 bases from V and 6 bases from J, with 15 bases between. This CDR3 has 13 amino acids. DNA for the CDR3: TGCAGCGTTGTAAGCCCGATGCGGGATGGCTACACCTTC. Translating gives CSVVSPMRDGYTF.

In nucleotides, the CDR3 is TGTGCCAGCATGCAGACGTTCGGGACATACTATGGCTACACCTTC. Amino acids: CASMQTFGTYYGYTF. The chain links TRBV6-5 to TRBJ1-2, with TRBD1 as a possible D gene (6 bases). CDR1 MNHEY and CDR2 SVGAGI come from the germline V gene. V was trimmed by 7 bases and J by 3 bases, leaving 18 bases between them. This CDR3 has 15 residues.